This is a list of T cell receptor beta chains from one sample in a study of control samples from healthy donors and cancer patients. Sequencing was performed with immunoSEQ multiplex PCR; in TCRdb, only in-frame clones are kept and a portion is missing. The repertoire holds over 200,000 clones, 82% seen once, with 10% to 15% in the top ten. Sequenced sample: PBMCs. All receptors derive from a woman aged 55-70 years with lung cancer. Both conserved end residues are part of each CDR3. The order of the fields is D gene, clone size, CDR3 length, V gene, J gene, CDR3 protein, CDR3 DNA. The D gene is left open where the match is weak. Size is omitted from some rows. Given values are once, few, many or a class for expanded clones.

d_gene: NA
abundance: NA
len: 10
v_gene: TRBV6-6
j_gene: TRBJ1-1
CDR3aa: CASMYTEAFF
CDR3nt: TGTGCCAGCATGTACACTGAAGCTTTCTTT

d_gene: NA
abundance: NA
len: 17
v_gene: TRBV24-1
j_gene: TRBJ1-4
CDR3aa: CATSDLGNRYENEKLFF
CDR3nt: TGTGCCACCAGTGATTTAGGAAACCGATACGAAAATGAAAAACTGTTTTTT

d_gene: NA
abundance: NA
len: 15
v_gene: TRBV19
j_gene: TRBJ1-2
CDR3aa: CASSPTRGSNYGYTF
CDR3nt: TGTGCCAGTAGTCCAACGAGGGGCTCTAACTATGGCTACACCTTC

d_gene: NA
abundance: NA
len: 13
v_gene: TRBV6-6
j_gene: TRBJ2-7
CDR3aa: CASMGGGLYEQYF
CDR3nt: TGTGCCAGCATGGGGGGGGGCCTGTACGAGCAGTACTTC

d_gene: TRBD1
abundance: NA
len: 14
v_gene: TRBV13
j_gene: TRBJ1-2
CDR3aa: CASRAGQGDYGYTF
CDR3nt: TGTGCCAGCAGAGCTGGACAGGGAGACTATGGCTACACCTTC

d_gene: NA
abundance: NA
len: 18
v_gene: TRBV10-3
j_gene: TRBJ2-7
CDR3aa: CAISGTYTGTVFSYEQYF
CDR3nt: TGTGCCATCAGTGGAACATACACAGGTACTGTTTTTTCCTACGAGCAGTACTTC

d_gene: NA
abundance: NA
len: 15
v_gene: TRBV3-1/TRBV3-2
j_gene: TRBJ1-6
CDR3aa: CASSSDSSYNSPLHF
CDR3nt: TGTGCCAGCAGTTCCGACAGCTCCTATAATTCACCCCTCCACTTT

d_gene: NA
abundance: NA
len: 13
v_gene: TRBV11-3
j_gene: TRBJ2-5
CDR3aa: CASSPSGQETQYF
CDR3nt: TGTGCCAGCAGCCCTTCGGGGCAAGAGACCCAGTACTTC

d_gene: TRBD1
abundance: NA
len: 15
v_gene: TRBV6-6
j_gene: TRBJ1-2
CDR3aa: CASSYSQGADYGYTF
CDR3nt: TGTGCCAGCAGTTACTCGCAGGGGGCGGACTATGGCTACACCTTC

d_gene: TRBD1
abundance: NA
len: 16
v_gene: TRBV5-1
j_gene: TRBJ2-5
CDR3aa: CASSVTGAGNQETQYF
CDR3nt: TGCGCCAGCAGCGTGACAGGGGCCGGGAACCAAGAGACCCAGTACTTC

d_gene: NA
abundance: few
len: 16
v_gene: TRBV9
j_gene: TRBJ1-2
CDR3aa: CASSSPPGRPYYGYTF
CDR3nt: TGTGCCAGCAGCTCACCCCCGGGCAGGCCCTACTATGGCTACACCTTC

d_gene: TRBD2
abundance: NA
len: 15
v_gene: TRBV30
j_gene: TRBJ2-4
CDR3aa: CAGESSGTAKNIQYF
CDR3nt: TGTGCCGGCGAGTCTAGCGGAACGGCCAAAAACATTCAGTACTTC

d_gene: NA
abundance: NA
len: 15
v_gene: TRBV24-1
j_gene: TRBJ2-2
CDR3aa: CATSDPGVRAGELFF
CDR3nt: TGTGCCACCAGTGATCCGGGGGTCAGGGCCGGGGAGCTGTTTTTT

d_gene: NA
abundance: NA
len: 17
v_gene: TRBV3-1/TRBV3-2
j_gene: TRBJ2-1
CDR3aa: CASTPDLGGASGHEQFF
CDR3nt: TGTGCCAGCACCCCAGATCTAGGGGGGGCGAGTGGCCATGAGCAGTTCTTC

d_gene: TRBD2
abundance: NA
len: 15
v_gene: TRBV4-2
j_gene: TRBJ2-1
CDR3aa: CASSHSTSGYNEQFF
CDR3nt: TGTGCCAGCAGCCACTCGACTAGCGGCTACAATGAGCAGTTCTTC

d_gene: TRBD1
abundance: NA
len: 15
v_gene: TRBV6-6
j_gene: TRBJ1-5
CDR3aa: CASSYTTGNYQPQHF
CDR3nt: TGTGCCAGCAGTTACACGACAGGGAATTATCAGCCCCAGCATTTT

d_gene: NA
abundance: NA
len: 16
v_gene: TRBV5-1
j_gene: TRBJ2-7
CDR3aa: CASSRGGGQEAYEQYF
CDR3nt: TGCGCCAGCAGCCGAGGGGGGGGGCAGGAAGCCTACGAGCAGTACTTC

d_gene: TRBD1
abundance: NA
len: 14
v_gene: TRBV28
j_gene: TRBJ1-2
CDR3aa: CASSSGQAQYGYTF
CDR3nt: TGTGCCAGCAGTTCGGGACAGGCACAATATGGCTACACCTTC

d_gene: NA
abundance: NA
len: 15
v_gene: TRBV28
j_gene: TRBJ1-1
CDR3aa: CASSLLDRPNTEAFF
CDR3nt: TGTGCCAGCAGTTTACTCGACAGACCGAACACTGAAGCTTTCTTT

d_gene: TRBD2
abundance: once
len: 15
v_gene: TRBV19
j_gene: TRBJ2-7
CDR3aa: CASSIRTSGDYEQYF
CDR3nt: TGTGCCAGTAGTATTAGGACTAGCGGAGACTACGAGCAGTACTTC

d_gene: TRBD2
abundance: NA
len: 14
v_gene: TRBV6-5
j_gene: TRBJ2-7
CDR3aa: CASSYRLAGDEQYF
CDR3nt: TGTGCCAGCAGTTACAGACTAGCGGGGGACGAGCAGTACTTC

d_gene: NA
abundance: NA
len: 14
v_gene: TRBV5-1
j_gene: TRBJ1-6
CDR3aa: CASSFTGGDSPLHF
CDR3nt: TGCGCCAGCAGCTTTACAGGTGGGGATTCACCCCTCCACTTT

d_gene: NA
abundance: NA
len: 18
v_gene: TRBV23-1
j_gene: TRBJ1-1
CDR3aa: CASSQLTGGATMNTEAFF
CDR3nt: TGCGCCAGCAGTCAATTGACGGGGGGGGCAACAATGAACACTGAAGCTTTCTTT

d_gene: NA
abundance: NA
len: 14
v_gene: TRBV2
j_gene: TRBJ1-2
CDR3aa: CASSAGPTVYGYTF
CDR3nt: TGTGCCAGCAGCGCGGGACCGACGGTATATGGCTACACCTTC

d_gene: TRBD2
abundance: NA
len: 14
v_gene: TRBV5-1
j_gene: TRBJ2-1
CDR3aa: CASSRQAGGDEQFF
CDR3nt: TGCGCCAGCAGCCGCCAAGCGGGAGGGGATGAGCAGTTCTTC

d_gene: TRBD1
abundance: NA
len: 13
v_gene: TRBV15
j_gene: TRBJ2-2
CDR3aa: CATSRVGQGELFF
CDR3nt: TGTGCCACCAGCAGAGTGGGACAGGGGGAGCTGTTTTTT

d_gene: NA
abundance: NA
len: 15
v_gene: TRBV6-1
j_gene: TRBJ1-1
CDR3aa: CASSEIGALNTEAFF
CDR3nt: TGTGCCAGCAGTGAGATTGGAGCGTTGAACACTGAAGCTTTCTTT

d_gene: TRBD2
abundance: NA
len: 15
v_gene: TRBV9
j_gene: TRBJ2-1
CDR3aa: CASSVGAGGYNEQFF
CDR3nt: TGTGCCAGCAGCGTGGGGGCGGGAGGGTACAATGAGCAGTTCTTC

d_gene: NA
abundance: NA
len: 15
v_gene: TRBV6-2/TRBV6-3
j_gene: TRBJ2-7
CDR3aa: CASSFRDNLSYEQYF
CDR3nt: TGTGCCAGCAGTTTTCGGGACAACCTATCCTACGAGCAGTACTTC

d_gene: TRBD2
abundance: NA
len: 14
v_gene: TRBV5-1
j_gene: TRBJ2-1
CDR3aa: CASSGSGVYNEQFF
CDR3nt: TGCGCCAGCAGTGGTAGCGGGGTTTACAATGAGCAGTTCTTC

d_gene: NA
abundance: NA
len: 11
v_gene: TRBV11-2
j_gene: TRBJ1-3
CDR3aa: CASSLGNTIYF
CDR3nt: TGTGCCAGCAGCCTGGGAAACACCATATATTTT

d_gene: NA
abundance: NA
len: 14
v_gene: TRBV14
j_gene: TRBJ1-2
CDR3aa: CASSQDRTALGYTF
CDR3nt: TGTGCCAGCAGCCAAGATAGGACGGCCCTAGGCTACACCTTC

d_gene: TRBD1
abundance: NA
len: 15
v_gene: TRBV27
j_gene: TRBJ1-2
CDR3aa: CASSQGQGGSYGYTF
CDR3nt: TGTGCCAGCAGCCAAGGACAGGGTGGGAGCTATGGCTACACCTTC

d_gene: TRBD1
abundance: NA
len: 16
v_gene: TRBV6-6
j_gene: TRBJ1-6
CDR3aa: CASSWTGGTYNSPLHF
CDR3nt: TGTGCCAGCAGTTGGACAGGGGGGACCTATAATTCACCCCTCCACTTT

d_gene: NA
abundance: NA
len: 11
v_gene: TRBV28
j_gene: TRBJ2-7
CDR3aa: CASNGGGEQYF
CDR3nt: TGTGCCAGCAACGGGGGTGGCGAGCAGTACTTC

d_gene: NA
abundance: NA
len: 14
v_gene: TRBV5-5
j_gene: TRBJ2-3
CDR3aa: CASSYRDNTDTQYF
CDR3nt: TGTGCCAGCAGCTACCGGGACAACACAGATACGCAGTATTTT

d_gene: NA
abundance: NA
len: 15
v_gene: TRBV28
j_gene: TRBJ2-5
CDR3aa: CASSLTGKRQETQYF
CDR3nt: TGTGCCAGCAGTTTAACAGGCAAGCGGCAAGAGACCCAGTACTTC

d_gene: NA
abundance: NA
len: 14
v_gene: TRBV27
j_gene: TRBJ2-1
CDR3aa: CASSPEGVYNEQFF
CDR3nt: TGTGCCAGCAGTCCGGAGGGGGTTTACAATGAGCAGTTCTTC

d_gene: NA
abundance: NA
len: 16
v_gene: TRBV14
j_gene: TRBJ2-4
CDR3aa: CASSRSRRLAKNIQYF
CDR3nt: TGTGCCAGCAGCCGATCTAGGCGCCTAGCCAAAAACATTCAGTACTTC

d_gene: NA
abundance: few
len: 15
v_gene: TRBV3-1/TRBV3-2
j_gene: TRBJ1-2
CDR3aa: CASSQVAGANYGYTF
CDR3nt: TGTGCCAGCAGCCAAGTAGCCGGAGCTAACTATGGCTACACCTTC

d_gene: NA
abundance: once
len: 18
v_gene: TRBV18
j_gene: TRBJ2-6
CDR3aa: CASSPPRQASSGANVLTF
CDR3nt: TGTGCCAGCTCACCACCGAGACAGGCTAGCTCTGGGGCCAACGTCCTGACTTTC

d_gene: NA
abundance: NA
len: 14
v_gene: TRBV5-4
j_gene: TRBJ2-7
CDR3aa: CASSLYGVSYEQYF
CDR3nt: TGTGCCAGCAGCTTGTATGGGGTCTCCTACGAGCAGTACTTC

d_gene: NA
abundance: NA
len: 12
v_gene: TRBV6-5
j_gene: TRBJ1-2
CDR3aa: CASKMDSDGYTF
CDR3nt: TGTGCCAGTAAAATGGACAGCGATGGCTACACCTTC

d_gene: NA
abundance: NA
len: 16
v_gene: TRBV4-2
j_gene: TRBJ2-1
CDR3aa: CASSQDAEYSYNEQFF
CDR3nt: TGTGCCAGCAGCCAAGATGCGGAGTACTCCTACAATGAGCAGTTCTTC

d_gene: TRBD1
abundance: NA
len: 15
v_gene: TRBV13
j_gene: TRBJ2-7
CDR3aa: CASSSYRQGNYEQYF
CDR3nt: TGTGCCAGCAGCTCCTACCGACAGGGGAACTACGAGCAGTACTTC